This entry describes one T cell receptor beta chain. Study processing details: Reference gene primer amplification gave nucleated cell count estimates. Using immunoSEQ multiplex PCR, the repertoire was profiled, and TCRdb retains in-frame clones only, with some absent. V and J calls and clone size follow that table, whereas D and trimming were derived from the DNA. The sample yields approximately 230,000 clones, about 80% seen once. These data are taken from a study of blood T cell repertoires in COVID-19. Study summary: Sites across the United States, Italy and Spain contributed samples from acute and convalescent COVID-19.

Participants, about 18 to 89 years old, spanned fewer than 25 US areas. Symptom resolution, clearance, or two negative PCRs marked donors in Cohort 3 as recovered. The CDR3 loop spans 15 amino acids. With 7 bases removed from V and 4 bases from J, the gap between germline ends came to 16 bases. Germline values: CDR1 MNHEY, CDR2 SVGAGI. The sequence derives from a man aged 35 to 55 who had recovered from COVID-19. Input material: PBMCs or T cells enriched from blood (not recorded which). V and J are TRBV6-5 and TRBJ2-2; a possible D gene is TRBD2 (6 bases). CDR3 sequence (DNA): TGTGCCAGCAAACAGCGGGCCTCCAGCACCGGGGAGCTGTTTTTT. It yields the protein CASKQRASSTGELFF.